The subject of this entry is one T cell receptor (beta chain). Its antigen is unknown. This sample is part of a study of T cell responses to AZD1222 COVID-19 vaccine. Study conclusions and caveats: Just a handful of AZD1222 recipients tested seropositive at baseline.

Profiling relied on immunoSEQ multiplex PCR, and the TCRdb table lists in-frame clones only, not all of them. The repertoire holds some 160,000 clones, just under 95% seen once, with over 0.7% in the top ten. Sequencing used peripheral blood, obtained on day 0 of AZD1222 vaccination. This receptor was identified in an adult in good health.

CDR3 nucleotide sequence: TGTGCCAGTAGTACCCCAGGAGGTGAGCAGTTCTTC. Its protein is CASSTPGGEQFF. The chain employs TRBV19 and TRBJ2-1, with D perhaps TRBD2 (5 bases). The V gene lost 4 bases and the J gene lost 9 bases, with 10 bases spanning the gap. The CDR3 is 12 residues long. Per germline, CDR1 LNHDA and CDR2 SQIVND (reference sequence).